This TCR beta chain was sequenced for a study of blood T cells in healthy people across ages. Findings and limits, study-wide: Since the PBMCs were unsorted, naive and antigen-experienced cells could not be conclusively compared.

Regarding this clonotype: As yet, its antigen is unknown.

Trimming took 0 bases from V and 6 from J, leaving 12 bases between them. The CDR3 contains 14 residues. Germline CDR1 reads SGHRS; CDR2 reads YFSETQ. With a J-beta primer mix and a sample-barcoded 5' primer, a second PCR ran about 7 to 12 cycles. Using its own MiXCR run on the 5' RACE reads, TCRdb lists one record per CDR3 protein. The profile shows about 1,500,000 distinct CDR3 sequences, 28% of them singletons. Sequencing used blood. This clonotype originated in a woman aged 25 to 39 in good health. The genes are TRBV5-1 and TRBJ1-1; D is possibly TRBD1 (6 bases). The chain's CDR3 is CASSLVPGAAEAFF. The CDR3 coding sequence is TGCGCCAGCAGCTTGGTCCCGGGGGCCGCTGAAGCTTTCTTT.